The clone carrying this TCR beta chain has a count of ten or more. Its antigen is unknown. The sample comes from a study of spatial heterogeneity in lung cancer. Study details: Matched bulk RNA-seq yielded a T cell module score, and TCR transcript counts in tumor regions correlated strongly with that score. The study observed each unique TCR and UMI combination more than ten times on average in raw reads. Regarding the study as a whole: Ubiquitous and regional nonsynonymous mutations were tracked by counts of ubiquitous and regional expanded TCRs, respectively. How many expanded intratumoral alpha and beta TCRs were present tracked the tumor mutation count, which was a count of nonsynonymous mutations.

Each CDR3 protein gets one entry after TCRdb re-called the 5' RACE reads with MiXCR. The table shows 7,000 to 9,500 distinct CDR3 sequences, with roughly 6.5% occurring only once. The time point: sample taken at primary tumor resection. Unsorted whole RNA of tumor, nontumor lung or frozen PBMC was sequenced. This receptor was obtained from a male donor with early-stage non-small cell lung cancer. The source was lung tumor tissue, collected at surgery.

The CDR3 sequence is CASSYGTRTTDTYEQYF. The CDR3 nucleotides read TGTGCCAGCAGTTACGGTACCAGGACGACGGATACCTACGAGCAGTACTTC. This chain links TRBV6-5 with TRBJ2-7, with D unresolved. Trimming took 2 bases from V and 2 from J, leaving 19 bases between them. This CDR3 has 17 amino acids. Germline-derived CDR1 and CDR2 are MNHEY and SVGAGI.